This note documents a single TCR beta chain sequence. This entry comes from a study of blood T cell repertoires in COVID-19. Overall study: Samples representing acute and convalescent COVID-19 were sourced from the United States, Italy and Spain. PBMCs, B-cell-depleted T cells, or T cells were the source of the cDNA or gDNA that made up the material.

Germline V gene lookup returns CDR1 MDHEN and CDR2 SYDVKM. The CDR3 loop spans 15 amino acids. Trimming took 9 bases from V and 3 from J; bases not matched to a gene: 14. In the original processing: Amplification from reference gene primers served as the basis for estimated nucleated cell counts. This table comes from immunoSEQ multiplex PCR, and its TCRdb copy is limited to in-frame clones, with some not included. Clonal size and the V and J genes are those of that table, whereas D and trimming came from the DNA. The data contain about 250,000 clones, 65% to 85% of them singletons. The TCR sequence derives from a man aged 80 or over with acute or convalescent COVID-19. Sequenced sample: peripheral blood. The chain links TRBV28 to TRBJ2-7; 7 bases are shared with TRBD1. The CDR3 coding sequence is TGTGCCAGTAGAGAGAGGGGGCCACAGGTCTACGAGCAGTACTTC. Its translation is CASRERGPQVYEQYF.